Described below is a single T cell receptor beta chain sequence and its context. This entry comes from a study of blood T cell repertoires in COVID-19. Turning to the study itself: Italy, Spain and the United States were the sources of the convalescent and acute COVID-19 samples. From T cells, B-cell-depleted T cells, or PBMCs came the material, which was cDNA or gDNA.

Germline loops: CDR1 SGHVS, CDR2 FQNEAQ. Germline trimming cut 1 base from V and 4 bases from J; bases unmatched to any gene: 4. This CDR3 has 14 residues. As originally analysed: Counts of nucleated cells, estimated from reference gene primer amplification, were obtained. Sequencing was performed with immunoSEQ multiplex PCR; in TCRdb, only in-frame clones are kept and a portion is missing. That table gives V, J and clone size, and the DNA gave D and trimming. Found here are approximately 12,000 clones, approximately 70% of them singletons; the top ten hold over 25%. The sequenced material came from peripheral blood. This chain uses TRBV7-8 with TRBJ2-7, with 7 positions matching TRBD2. The TCR originated in a human donor in a cohort sampled during active COVID-19. The CDR3 sequence is CASSLVGGSYEQYF. For the CDR3, the DNA is TGTGCCAGCAGCTTAGTGGGCGGGAGTTACGAGCAGTACTTC.